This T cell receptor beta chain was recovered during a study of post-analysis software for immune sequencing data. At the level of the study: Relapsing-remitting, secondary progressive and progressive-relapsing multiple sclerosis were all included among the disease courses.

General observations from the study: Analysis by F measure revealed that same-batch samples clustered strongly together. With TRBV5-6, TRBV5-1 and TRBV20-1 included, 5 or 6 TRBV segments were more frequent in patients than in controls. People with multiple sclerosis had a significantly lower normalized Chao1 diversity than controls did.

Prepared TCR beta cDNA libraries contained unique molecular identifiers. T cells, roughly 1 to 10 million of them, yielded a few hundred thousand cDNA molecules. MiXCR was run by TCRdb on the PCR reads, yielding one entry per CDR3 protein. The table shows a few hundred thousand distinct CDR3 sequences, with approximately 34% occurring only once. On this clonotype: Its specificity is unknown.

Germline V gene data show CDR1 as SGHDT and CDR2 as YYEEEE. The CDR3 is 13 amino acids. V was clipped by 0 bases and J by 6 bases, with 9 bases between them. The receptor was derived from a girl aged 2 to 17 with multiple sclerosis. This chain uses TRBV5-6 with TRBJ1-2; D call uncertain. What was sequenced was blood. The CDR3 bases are TGTGCCAGCAGCTTGGTAGGGAGAGATGGCTACACCTTC. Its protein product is CASSLVGRDGYTF. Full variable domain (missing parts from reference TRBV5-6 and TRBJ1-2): DAGVTQSPTHLIKTRGQQVTLRCSPKSGHDTVSWYQQALGQGPQFIFQYYEEEERQRGNFPDRFSGHQFPNYSSELNVNALLLGDSALYLCASSLVGRDGYTFGSGTRLTVV.